One and the same sample provided the 10 T cell receptor beta chains below, sequenced in a study of T cells in Graves' hyperthyroidism and ophthalmopathy. Amplified TCR beta CDR3 regions derived from RNA transcripts. Initially, a first-round RT-PCR of the TCR CDR3 employed the HTBI primer set. TCRdb called the multiplex PCR reads again in MiXCR, with one record for every CDR3 protein. The sample holds hundreds of thousands of distinct CDR3 sequences; 15% to 20% are singletons and the top ten take about two fifths. Sequencing was done on a sample of blood. Every receptor here comes from a man aged 50-60 years with Graves' ophthalmopathy.

This sequence joins TRBV9 and TRBJ1-3; TRBD1 matches 10 bases. V dropped 0 bases and J dropped 6; count of bases not matched to a gene: 3. This CDR3 comprises 15 residues. Germline CDR1 is SGDLS and CDR2 is YYNGEE. The CDR3 loop reads CASSVGDRGANTIYF. CDR3 nucleotides: TGTGCCAGCAGCGTAGGGGACAGGGGTGCAAACACCATATATTTT.

Worth noting for this clonotype: This may be a read error: a much more frequent sequence differs by one nucleotide. As the CDR3 is not closed by the conserved phenylalanine or tryptophan, this likely results from a read error. The chain carries TRBV5-6 and TRBJ2-7; the D is unclear. V gave up 2 bases and J gave up 0 bases, with 9 bases separating them. Germline V gene sequence: CDR1 SGHDT, CDR2 YYEEEE. This CDR3 spans 14 amino acids. In nucleotides, the CDR3 is TGTGCCAGCAGCTTCAGAGGAACCTCCTACGAGCAGTACTAC. This sequence encodes CASSFRGTSYEQYY.

For the CDR3, the DNA is TGTGCCAGCAAAAGTCAGGGGCACGAGCAGTACTTC. It encodes CASKSQGHEQYF. The chain uses TRBV6-1 and TRBJ2-7, with TRBD1 as a possible D gene (6 bases). CDR3 length: 12 residues. Germline V lookup: CDR1 MNHNS, CDR2 SASEGT. Trimming shortened V by 7 bases and J by 5 bases, and 12 bases separated the two germline ends.

The gene calls are TRBV30 and TRBJ1-1; D is undetermined. Looked up from germline, CDR1 is GTSNPN and CDR2 is SVGIG (reference sequence). Trimming shortened V by 3 bases and J by 0 bases, and 5 bases separated the two germline ends. The CDR3 spans 12 residues. The CDR3 region has the DNA TGTGCCTGGAGAGGTCTGAACACTGAAGCTTTCTTT. Translated, it gives CAWRGLNTEAFF.

This clonotype was seen a few times. The chain joins TRBV15 to TRBJ2-7; D gene unclear. Germline V gene sequence: CDR1 LNHNV, CDR2 YYDKDF (reference sequence). The V and J ends lost 0 bases and 0 bases respectively, with 9 bases between them. The CDR3 extends over 15 amino acids. The CDR3 spells CATSREVSPSYEQYF. In nucleotides, the CDR3 is TGTGCCACCAGCAGAGAGGTCAGCCCCTCCTACGAGCAGTACTTC.

This clonotype was recorded only once. The V and J genes are TRBV10-3 and TRBJ1-6, with D unresolved. The length of the CDR3 is 13 residues. Trimming shortened V by 10 bases and J by 7 bases, and 14 bases separated the two germline ends. Germline V lookup: CDR1 ENHRY, CDR2 SYGVKD. In nucleotides, the CDR3 is TGTGCCAGCAATACCTTAGGAAATTCACCCCTCCACTTT. Residues: CASNTLGNSPLHF.

The V gene is TRBV6-1, the J gene TRBJ2-1, with 10 nucleotides matching TRBD2. Losses at the gene ends were 5 bases for V and 4 bases for J; bases not matched to a gene: 11. From germline, CDR1 is MNHNS and CDR2 SASEGT. CDR3 length equals 17 residues. This CDR3 reads CASSPLPGTSAYNEQFF. The CDR3, as DNA: TGTGCCAGCAGTCCCCTACCCGGGACTAGCGCATACAATGAGCAGTTCTTC.

This clonotype showed up just once. V gene TRBV5-6 combines with J gene TRBJ1-6, with D maybe TRBD1 (5 bases). V lost 2 bases, J lost 10 bases, and 13 bases lay in between. Germline CDR1 is SGHDT and CDR2 is YYEEEE. The CDR3 is 14 amino acids. CDR3: CASSFSPRDSPLHF. CDR3 nucleotides: TGTGCCAGCAGCTTCAGTCCCAGGGACTCACCCCTCCACTTT.

This clonotype was found a few times. This chain uses TRBV5-1 with TRBJ1-4, with TRBD1 identical over 9 bases. Looked up from germline, CDR1 is SGHRS and CDR2 is YFSETQ. Unmatched junction bases numbered 8, after V lost 4 bases and J lost 7 bases. CDR3 length: 15 amino acids. This CDR3 is CASSVGQGKGEKLFF. DNA for the CDR3: TGCGCCAGCAGCGTAGGACAGGGGAAGGGTGAAAAACTGTTTTTT.

Comment on this clonotype: An end of the junction differs from the germline gene, which may be a read error. V is TRBV6-1 and J is TRBJ2-1; no firm D call. CDR1 is MNHNS and CDR2 is SASEGT in the germline V gene. The CDR3 sequence is 16 residues long. Written as DNA, the CDR3 is TGTGCCAGCAGTAGAGACACGTTAAGCTCCTACAATGGGCAGTTCTTC. Translation: CASSRDTLSSYNGQFF.